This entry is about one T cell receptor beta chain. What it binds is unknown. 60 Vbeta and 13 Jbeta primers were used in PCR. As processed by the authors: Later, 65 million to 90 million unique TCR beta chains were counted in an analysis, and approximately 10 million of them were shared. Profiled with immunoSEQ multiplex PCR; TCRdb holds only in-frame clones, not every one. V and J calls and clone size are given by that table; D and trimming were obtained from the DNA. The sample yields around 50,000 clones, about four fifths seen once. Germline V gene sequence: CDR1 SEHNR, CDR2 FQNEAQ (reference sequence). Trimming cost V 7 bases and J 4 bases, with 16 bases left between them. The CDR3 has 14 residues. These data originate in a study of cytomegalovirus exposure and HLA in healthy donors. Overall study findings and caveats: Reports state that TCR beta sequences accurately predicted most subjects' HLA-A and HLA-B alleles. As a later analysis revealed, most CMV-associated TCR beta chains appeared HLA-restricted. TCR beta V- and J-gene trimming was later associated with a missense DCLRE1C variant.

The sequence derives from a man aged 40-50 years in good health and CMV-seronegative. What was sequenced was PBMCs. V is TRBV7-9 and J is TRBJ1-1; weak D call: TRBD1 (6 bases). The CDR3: CASTNRGGATEAFF. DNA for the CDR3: TGTGCCAGCACCAATAGAGGGGGGGCCACTGAAGCTTTCTTT.